This TCR beta chain stems from a study of molecular identifiers for immune sequencing clone quantification. Concerning this clonotype itself: Antigen unknown. A much more abundant neighbour one base away suggests this may be a read error. Because the CDR3's place on the DNA is in doubt, the DNA is left out and the CDR3 is given as listed by TCRdb.

CDR1 is SEHNR and CDR2 is FQNEAQ in the germline V gene (reference sequence). The CDR3 adds up to 15 amino acids, both ends counted. General study points: Over 97% of CMV-specific effector molecules, but under 1% of naive ones, were in clones above 20 copies. Underestimated sizes of highly expanded clones could result from identical TCR molecules that share a barcode.

From the PCR reads, TCRdb called clonotypes with MiXCR, one entry per CDR3 protein. The table lists 35,000 or so distinct CDR3 sequences, approximately 20% of them singletons, with about 1% in the top ten. The chain uses TRBV7-9 and TRBJ1-3; the tabulated D call, TRBD1, remains unverified against the DNA. The receptor was isolated from a human donor in good health. Some libraries in this study had Jurkat cell RNA spiked in. The specimen was naive CD8+ T cells from blood, with Jurkat cell RNA spiked in. Sample subset: FACS-sorted CD8+CD4-CCR7+CD45RA+ naive T cells. The CDR3 region is CASSWAQGAMNTLYF.